The T cell receptor beta chain described here comes from a study of spatial heterogeneity in lung cancer. The time point is: sample taken at primary tumor resection. From tumor, nontumor lung or frozen PBMC, whole RNA was taken unsorted for sequencing. This clonotype came up many times. The ends were cut back, 8 bases at V and 8 bases at J, with 13 bases in the middle. The CDR3 spans 12 residues. CDR1 is SGHTA and CDR2 is FQGNSA in the germline V gene. Every TCR cDNA molecule carried a tag that served as a unique molecular identifier. TCRdb processed the 5' RACE reads anew with MiXCR; each CDR3 protein has one entry. The sample has tens of thousands of distinct CDR3 sequences, over 4.5% seen once.

Sequenced material: PBMCs, taken at surgery. The chain employs TRBV7-2 and TRBJ2-1; D gene unclear. The receptor's source is a male donor with early-stage non-small cell lung cancer. For the CDR3, the DNA is TGTGCCAGCCGTAGGGCAAGTGATGAGCAGTTCTTC. Encoded protein: CASRRASDEQFF.